This section outlines one T cell receptor (beta chain) sequence together with its context. Antigen: not known. The data stem from a study of T cell responses to AZD1222 COVID-19 vaccine. Looking at the study overall: Pooled together were second doses at about 4 or about 12 weeks. Study observations and caveats: Unmutated variant regions are reportedly the target of nearly half of TCRs that are spike-specific. There were mostly white British donors and more females than males, and clonal diversity was possibly underestimated. No day 14 peak samples; only post-peak repertoires were characterized.

Data came from immunoSEQ multiplex PCR; TCRdb stores just in-frame clones and leaves some out. The repertoire holds 85,000 to 130,000 clones, with approximately 88% as singletons. CDR3 length: 16 residues. Germline assignment: CDR1 SGHNT and CDR2 YYREEE (reference sequence). V lost 0 bases, J lost 0 bases, and 13 bases lay in between. The receptor comes from an adult in good health. This chain joins TRBV5-4 and TRBJ2-7; D may be TRBD2 (6 bases). This specimen was peripheral blood, taken on day 0 of AZD1222 vaccination. CDR3 nucleotide sequence: TGTGCCAGCAGCTTGGTATGGGAGGCAAGCTCCTACGAGCAGTACTTC. The encoded protein is CASSLVWEASSYEQYF.